This T cell receptor (beta chain) was sequenced for a study of shared clonotypes between healthy human individuals. Study summary: A donor's plate count was three for CD4 naive and three for CD4 memory; CD8 naive had two and CD8 memory one. Notes on the study in general: An anticipated effect of sequencing depth on clonotype sharing among donors was recognized. Only blood was sampled; tissue repertoires likely differ.

Assay: immunoSEQ multiplex PCR; the TCRdb copy retains only in-frame clones and omits some. The sample yields more than 1.2 million clones, approximately 98.5% seen once. Adult Caucasians living in Nashville, Tennessee made up all of the donors. Germline V gives CDR1 SGHRS, CDR2 YFSETQ. This CDR3 is 15 amino acids long. Trimming pared 4 bases from V and 5 bases from J, leaving 15 bases between. This clone came up once. What it recognizes is unknown. Sequencing was carried out using naive CD4+ T cells sorted from blood. Subset noted: CD45RA+ positively selected. The chain carries TRBV5-1 and TRBJ2-2; possibly TRBD1 or TRBD2 for D (5 bases each). This TCR came from a man aged 25-40 years in good health. The CDR3 DNA is TGCGCCAGCAGCGGGACGGTAGTGGGTACCGGGGAGCTGTTTTTT. This sequence encodes CASSGTVVGTGELFF.